This T cell receptor (beta chain) was sequenced in a study of blood T cell repertoires in COVID-19. Study-wide context: Whether acute or convalescent, the COVID-19 samples came from the United States, Italy and Spain. From T cells, B-cell-depleted T cells, or PBMCs came the material, which was cDNA or gDNA.

Some clones are missing from TCRdb's copy, which holds only in-frame ones; the method was immunoSEQ multiplex PCR. The table shows around 150,000 clones, with 65% to 85% occurring only once. Trimming stripped 3 bases from V and 9 bases from J, with 10 bases between. Looked up from germline, CDR1 is SGHNT and CDR2 is YYREEE (reference sequence). The CDR3 contains 12 residues. This sequence was found in a man between 60 and 75 years old with active or convalescent COVID-19. V and J are TRBV5-4 and TRBJ2-1, with D possibly matching TRBD1 (5 bases). Sequencing was performed on peripheral blood. CDR3 coding DNA: TGTGCCAGCAGCTCAGGGTGGGCTGAGCAGTTCTTC. This sequence encodes CASSSGWAEQFF.